The 30 T cell receptor beta chains below were found in one sample sequenced in a study of early T cells in non-severe SARS-CoV-2 infection. TCRdb reprocessed the 5' RACE reads via MiXCR and lists one record per CDR3 protein. Counted here are 25,000 to 30,000 distinct CDR3 sequences, around 5.4% occurring once; the ten biggest clones make up approximately 0.88%. Material for sequencing was whole blood. The receptors derive from an adult who was a healthcare worker with PCR-confirmed SARS-CoV-2 infection or an uninfected control (not recorded which).

This clonotype was observed many times. The J gene is TRBJ1-3, the V gene TRBV7-9; no clear D. Trimming pared 0 bases from V and 4 bases from J, leaving 16 bases between. The CDR3 is 17 amino acids. Looked up from germline, CDR1 is SEHNR and CDR2 is FQNEAQ (reference sequence). CDR3 loop: CASSLALTTRTGNTIYF. Written as DNA, the CDR3 is TGTGCCAGCAGCTTAGCGTTGACGACAAGGACGGGAAACACCATATATTTT.

This clonotype is medium-sized within its sample. The V and J genes are TRBV6-5 and TRBJ1-1; D is undetermined. In germline, CDR1 is MNHEY, CDR2 SVGAGI. V lost 6 bases and J 4 bases, leaving 9 bases between the germline ends. The CDR3 extends over 12 amino acids. The CDR3 loop is CASSQEPTEAFF. The CDR3 DNA follows: TGTGCCAGCAGCCAGGAGCCCACTGAAGCTTTCTTT.

This clonotype is termed medium-sized. V gene TRBV10-2 combines with J gene TRBJ2-3; 10 nucleotides align to TRBD2. Germline lookup yields CDR1 WSHSY and CDR2 SAAADI. After removal of 9 bases from V and 3 bases from J, the junction contained 9 bases not matched to a gene. The CDR3 spans 15 residues. The CDR3 nucleotides are TGCGCCAGTCGACCCCCGGGACTAGCGACAGATACGCAGTATTTT. This gives the protein CASRPPGLATDTQYF.

At least ten counts were recorded for this clonotype. This chain links TRBV29-1 with TRBJ2-5; D not certain. From germline, CDR1 is SQVTM and CDR2 ANQGSEA. Trimming stripped 7 bases from V and 2 bases from J, with 5 bases between. The CDR3 extends over 10 amino acids. In nucleotides, the CDR3 is TGCAGCGGGCAGCAAGAGACCCAGTACTTC. It codes for CSGQQETQYF.

This clonotype was seen a handful of times. The V and J genes are TRBV30 and TRBJ1-4; D gene unclear. The V end lost 1 base, the J end lost 3 bases, and 6 bases lay between the germline ends. Germline CDR1 is GTSNPN and CDR2 is SVGIG (reference sequence). CDR3 length: 13 amino acids. The CDR3 DNA sequence: TGTGCCTGGAGTGGGGTGGCTAATGAAAAACTGTTTTTT. This translates into CAWSGVANEKLFF.

This clonotype appeared many times. J is TRBJ2-3 and V is TRBV28; D is unclear. This CDR3 comprises 14 residues. Germline CDR1 MDHEN, CDR2 SYDVKM. With 2 bases removed from V and 2 bases from J, the gap between germline ends came to 8 bases. The CDR3 sequence: CASSLQATTDTQYF. The DNA of the CDR3 is TGTGCCAGCAGTTTACAAGCGACCACAGATACGCAGTATTTT.

Worth noting for this clonotype: One junction end does not reproduce the germline sequence, and a read error may be involved. In DNA form, the CDR3 reads TGTGCCTGCAGGGCAGGGGCTATGAACACTGAAGCTTTCTTT. This translates into CACRAGAMNTEAFF. The chain recombines TRBV6-5 with TRBJ1-1; D possibly corresponds to TRBD1 (6 bases). CDR3 length: 14 amino acids. Germline loops: CDR1 MNHEY, CDR2 SVGAGI.

In its sample, this clonotype was seen many times. This rearrangement joins TRBV5-1 to TRBJ1-4; D perhaps matches TRBD1 (5 bases). This CDR3 contains 13 residues. V lost 8 bases and J lost 2, with 10 bases in between. Germline V gene data show CDR1 as SGHRS and CDR2 as YFSETQ. The CDR3 loop is CASSRDTNEKLFF. The CDR3, as DNA: TGCGCCAGTTCCCGGGACACTAATGAAAAACTGTTTTTT.

This clonotype was seen many times. CDR3 loop: CASSGTAHQETQYF. The DNA for the CDR3 is TGTGCCAGCAGCGGGACAGCCCACCAAGAGACCCAGTACTTC. This chain links TRBV12-3 or TRBV12-4 with TRBJ2-5; 7 nucleotides line up with TRBD1. The CDR3 has 14 amino acids. Trimming took 6 bases from V and 0 from J; bases not matched to a gene: 4.

V is TRBV15 and J is TRBJ2-4; D may be TRBD1 (5 bases). V lost 1 base, J lost 4 bases, and 5 bases lay in between. The germline V gene has CDR1 LNHNV and CDR2 YYDKDF (reference sequence). The CDR3 covers 13 residues. The CDR3 protein is CATSRAGKNIQYF. In DNA, the CDR3 is TGTGCCACCAGCAGAGCAGGGAAAAACATTCAGTACTTC.

This clonotype was seen ten or more times. CDR3 nucleotide sequence: TGTGCCAGCAGACAGGGACAGGGGAAAAACATTCAGTACTTC. Protein product: CASRQGQGKNIQYF. The chain links TRBV28 to TRBJ2-4; TRBD1 matches 10 bases. Trimming cost V 6 bases and J 4 bases; bases outside gene matches: 3. Germline CDR1 is MDHEN and CDR2 is SYDVKM. The CDR3 sequence is 14 residues long.

The table lists this clonotype with many counts. The chain carries TRBV11-2 and TRBJ2-1, with TRBD2 as a possible D gene (6 bases). This CDR3 region has 17 residues. CDR1 SGHAT and CDR2 FQNNGV come from the germline V gene. Trimming took 5 bases from V and 0 from J, leaving 17 bases between them. CDR3 nucleotide sequence: TGTGCCAGCAGCGTCCGGGACTCGTCAAGCTCCTACAATGAGCAGTTCTTC. It encodes CASSVRDSSSSYNEQFF.

This clonotype was found many times. The rearrangement uses TRBV6-1 and TRBJ2-5, with D possibly being TRBD2 (5 bases). This CDR3 region has 14 residues. Germline V gene data show CDR1 as MNHNS and CDR2 as SASEGT. Trimming took off 6 bases at V and 4 bases at J, with 15 bases between the two ends. The CDR3 region has the DNA TGTGCCAGCAGACCTCGAGGGTTCGGAGAGACCCAGTACTTC. It is translated as CASRPRGFGETQYF.

This clonotype was counted between two and nine times. The rearrangement uses TRBV6-2 or TRBV6-3 and TRBJ2-7; D might be TRBD1 (5 bases). CDR1 and CDR2 (germline): MNHEY, SVGEGT. Trimming took 4 bases from V and 6 from J, leaving 16 bases between them. The CDR3 has 14 residues. The CDR3 sequence: CASSWVGRAFEQYF. The DNA of the CDR3 is TGTGCCAGCAGTTGGGTCGGCAGGGCATTCGAGCAGTACTTC.

This sequence joins TRBV2 and TRBJ1-1; D is unresolved. The length of the CDR3 is 13 residues. CDR1 is SNHLY, CDR2 FYNNEI, per germline. V lost 1 base and J lost 0, with 3 bases in between. CDR3 DNA sequence: TGTGCCAGCAGTGAAGATGTGAACACTGAAGCTTTCTTT. This codes for CASSEDVNTEAFF.

This clonotype was counted at least ten times. V and J are TRBV6-5 and TRBJ1-2; TRBD1 agrees at 12 bases. The CDR3 length is 15 residues. V trimming: 2 bases; J trimming: 2 bases; junction bases outside the gene matches: 0. Germline loops: CDR1 MNHEY, CDR2 SVGAGI. The CDR3 loop reads CASSYGTGGNYGYTF. The CDR3 DNA reads TGTGCCAGCAGTTACGGGACAGGGGGCAACTATGGCTACACCTTC.

The table lists this clonotype with many counts. V gene TRBV5-1 combines with J gene TRBJ2-1, with TRBD1 identical over 11 bases. This CDR3 has 16 amino acids. Unmatched junction bases numbered 7, after V lost 0 bases and J lost 8 bases. Germline V lookup: CDR1 SGHRS, CDR2 YFSETQ. The DNA for the CDR3 is TGCGCCAGCAGCTTGGCCCGGGACAGGGGGTTCGATGAGCAGTTCTTC. It encodes CASSLARDRGFDEQFF.

Worth noting for this clonotype: With a much larger clone just one base away, this may be a read error. The conserved final phenylalanine or tryptophan is absent from the CDR3, which likely points to a read error. The chain is built from TRBV29-1 and TRBJ1-1; D is unclear. This CDR3 contains 13 residues. V was shortened by 6 bases and J by 8 bases, with 19 bases between the two germline ends. CDR1 SQVTM and CDR2 ANQGSEA come from the germline V gene. This CDR3 is CSVAIRRWGEAFS. The DNA for the CDR3 is TGCAGCGTGGCCATACGGCGGTGGGGAGAAGCTTTCTCT.

The gene calls are TRBV24-1 and TRBJ2-2; TRBD2 agrees at 10 bases. From germline, CDR1 is KGHDR and CDR2 SFDVKD. V gave up 2 bases and J gave up 7 bases; unmatched junction bases: 3. The CDR3 extends over 15 amino acids. In nucleotides, the CDR3 is TGTGCCACCAGTGATTCGGCTAGCGGGGGCGGGGAGCTGTTTTTT. Its protein is CATSDSASGGGELFF.

In its sample, this clonotype was seen many times. J is TRBJ2-7 and V is TRBV27; D is perhaps TRBD1 (6 bases). The CDR3 runs to 13 residues. The germline CDR1 and CDR2 sequences are MNHEY and SMNVEV (reference sequence). The germline V and J ends were trimmed by 3 bases and 3 bases, with 9 bases remaining between them. The CDR3 sequence: CASSLGHFYEQYF. The CDR3 DNA is TGTGCCAGCAGTTTGGGACACTTCTACGAGCAGTACTTC.

In its sample, this clonotype was seen many times. The gene calls are TRBV24-1 and TRBJ2-2, with D possibly being TRBD1 or TRBD2 (5 bases each). Trimming took off 9 bases at V and 3 bases at J, with 16 bases between the two ends. This CDR3 contains 15 residues. The V gene's germline CDR1 is KGHDR and CDR2 SFDVKD. CDR3 sequence: CATEQGARDTGELFF. CDR3 nucleotides: TGTGCCACCGAGCAGGGAGCGCGGGACACCGGGGAGCTGTTTTTT.

There are a few counts of this clonotype. The genes are TRBV6-1 and TRBJ2-3, with a weak D call TRBD2 (5 bases). The germline V gene encodes CDR1 MNHNS and CDR2 SASEGT. CDR3 length: 13 amino acids. Trimming shortened V by 1 base and J by 8 bases, and 10 bases separated the two germline ends. The chain's CDR3 is CASSEDGEGTQYF. CDR3 nucleotides: TGTGCCAGCAGTGAAGACGGAGAGGGTACGCAGTATTTT.

This clonotype was recorded a few times. The chain is built from TRBV7-9 and TRBJ2-3; D is uncertain. Trimming took off 6 bases at V and 5 bases at J, with 9 bases between the two ends. This CDR3 contains 12 residues. Germline V gene sequence: CDR1 SEHNR, CDR2 FQNEAQ (reference sequence). Written as DNA, the CDR3 is TGTGCCAGCAGTTCAACTGGAGATACGCAGTATTTT. Translation: CASSSTGDTQYF.

This clonotype was seen more than once but under ten times. In nucleotides, the CDR3 is TGTGCCAGCAGTCCTCACAGGTCTGGGGCCAACGTCCTGACTTTC. It is translated as CASSPHRSGANVLTF. The rearrangement joins TRBV28 to TRBJ2-6; D may be TRBD1 (5 bases). Trimming took 5 bases from V and 1 from J, leaving 9 bases between them. CDR3 length: 15 amino acids. The germline CDR1 and CDR2 sequences are MDHEN and SYDVKM.

The sample holds a few counts of this clonotype. V usage is TRBV7-8 and J usage is TRBJ2-3; a possible D gene is TRBD2 (5 bases). This CDR3 has 19 residues. Trimming shortened V by 5 bases and J by 1 base, and 25 bases separated the two germline ends. CDR1 SGHVS and CDR2 FQNEAQ come from the germline V gene. This chain's CDR3 is CASSVSSREVRTGTDTQYF. Written as DNA, the CDR3 is TGTGCCAGCAGCGTCTCTAGTCGGGAAGTTAGGACTGGCACAGATACGCAGTATTTT.

This clonotype has ten or more counts. The chain joins TRBV28 to TRBJ2-1, with 7 bases fitting TRBD2. V lost 2 bases and J lost 7; bases outside the gene matches: 5. Germline V gene data show CDR1 as MDHEN and CDR2 as SYDVKM. The CDR3 loop spans 14 amino acids. CDR3 nucleotides: TGTGCCAGCAGTTTAGCGGGAGCGGCGAATGAGCAGTTCTTC. It is translated as CASSLAGAANEQFF.

This clonotype showed up many times. The chain uses TRBV7-8 and TRBJ2-7; D remains unclear. The V and J ends lost 5 bases and 2 bases respectively, with 16 bases between them. Germline values: CDR1 SGHVS, CDR2 FQNEAQ. The length of the CDR3 is 15 residues. The CDR3 region has the DNA TGTGCCAGCAGCCCCAATGTTGGCGGTACCTACGAGCAGTACTTC. This translates into CASSPNVGGTYEQYF.

In this sample, this clonotype turned up many times. This CDR3 is CASSSQRGQQETQYF. The CDR3 DNA follows: TGTGCCAGCAGCTCCCAGCGGGGACAACAAGAGACCCAGTACTTC. The rearrangement links TRBV7-2 to TRBJ2-5; the D gene is possibly TRBD2 (7 bases). CDR3 length equals 15 residues. V lost 4 bases and J 2 bases, leaving 14 bases between the germline ends. From germline, CDR1 is SGHTA and CDR2 FQGNSA.

Only a few counts were recorded for this clonotype. CDR3: CASSPDRGPSSYNSPLHF. In nucleotides, the CDR3 is TGTGCCAGTAGTCCGGACAGGGGTCCTAGCTCCTATAATTCACCCCTCCACTTT. This chain links TRBV19 with TRBJ1-6, with TRBD1 identical over 9 bases. The CDR3 totals 18 residues. The V segment lost 5 bases and the J segment 0 bases; nucleotides outside the gene matches: 8. Germline CDR1 LNHDA, CDR2 SQIVND (reference sequence).

This clonotype occurred many times. The chain employs TRBV28 and TRBJ2-3; D is perhaps TRBD2 (6 bases). Trimming cost V 5 bases and J 13 bases, with 25 bases left between them. This CDR3 comprises 15 residues. The germline CDR1 and CDR2 sequences are MDHEN and SYDVKM. This CDR3 is CASSPGGGLSVTKYF. The CDR3 coding sequence is TGTGCCAGCAGTCCCGGGGGTGGACTCTCGGTAACCAAGTATTTT. Based on the CDR3 plus reference TRBV28 and TRBJ2-3, the full variable domain is DVKVTQSSRYLVKRTGEKVFLECVQDMDHENMFWYRQDPGLGLRLIYFSYDVKMKEKGDIPEGYSVSREKKERFSLILESASTNQTSMYLCASSPGGGLSVTKYFGPGTRLTVL.